Listed below are T cell receptor beta chains from one sample, sequenced in a study of blood T cell repertoires in COVID-19. Profiling relied on immunoSEQ multiplex PCR, and the TCRdb table lists in-frame clones only, not all of them. The sample holds roughly 61,000 clones, over 75% seen once. Specimen: peripheral blood. These receptors were collected from a man aged 80 or over with acute or convalescent COVID-19. CDR3s leave out the opening cysteine and the closing phenylalanine or tryptophan. Clone size is shown for a subset of rows, as once, few, many or a class of expanded clone.

j_call,clone_size,v_call,cdr3_aa
TRBJ1-1,.,TRBV7-8,ASSGGTGGNTEAF
TRBJ2-5,.,TRBV6-5,ASSNGQRETQY
TRBJ2-5,.,TRBV30,AWSVSARQETQY
TRBJ1-1,few,TRBV6-5,ASTVPAGGGSEAF
TRBJ1-3,.,TRBV30,AWSVLAGSSGNTIY
TRBJ2-7,once,TRBV5-1,ASSLIGQGGDEQY
TRBJ2-1,.,TRBV11-3,ASSLESNEQF
TRBJ2-1,once,TRBV19,ASSTEGQGISEQF
TRBJ1-1,.,TRBV10-2,ASSPKNTEAF
TRBJ1-1,.,TRBV30,AWSQFDGGTEAF
TRBJ2-7,.,TRBV7-2,ASSLLSHLDYEQY
TRBJ1-2,.,TRBV6-5,ASRIRNPNYGYT
TRBJ1-5,.,TRBV4-1,ASSQSTGNQPQH
TRBJ2-2,.,TRBV7-3,ASSLPQANTGELF
TRBJ2-1,.,TRBV19,ASSPRQSWDNEQF
TRBJ1-2,.,TRBV3-1/TRBV3-2,ASSQGLANYGYT
TRBJ1-6,.,TRBV20-1,SASRFPGSSYNSPLH
TRBJ1-4,.,TRBV19,ASRRALATNEKLF
TRBJ2-6,.,TRBV28,ASSGDGRTGANVLT
TRBJ2-7,.,TRBV28,ASIGQGTTYEQY
TRBJ2-1,.,TRBV19,ASSQGQVRRDEQF
TRBJ2-5,.,TRBV3-1/TRBV3-2,ASRLSGGEETQY
TRBJ1-2,.,TRBV18,ASSPPVGGGGYGYT
TRBJ2-5,.,TRBV19,ASRTTSGGETQY
TRBJ1-3,.,TRBV5-1,ASSDGQISGNTIY
TRBJ2-7,once,TRBV27,ASRLQTDSYEQY
TRBJ1-5,.,TRBV28,ASSPRSIYSNQPQH
TRBJ2-5,.,TRBV30,AWSVAWRETQY
TRBJ1-1,.,TRBV7-9,ASSPEAEAF
TRBJ2-7,.,TRBV11-2,ASSSGQGGPYEQY
TRBJ1-3,.,TRBV18,ASSPREESGNTIY
TRBJ2-7,.,TRBV10-3,AIRVDRGPSYEQY
TRBJ2-5,.,TRBV19,ASSIRRWGQGGQETQY
TRBJ2-1,.,TRBV2,ASRVGLAGNEQF
TRBJ1-1,.,TRBV9,ASSTLGTGNTEAF
TRBJ2-7,.,TRBV5-5,ASSPTGGSISYEQY
TRBJ2-3,.,TRBV19,ASSIGTSPDTQY
TRBJ2-4,.,TRBV28,ASSPTGFAKNIQY
TRBJ1-1,.,TRBV2,ASSELLVRETEAF
TRBJ1-6,.,TRBV4-2,ASSQARDSYNSPLH
TRBJ2-1,.,TRBV15,ATSRSAGAYNEQF
TRBJ1-2,.,TRBV6-1,ASSSASQGYT
TRBJ2-1,.,TRBV10-3,AISESASGGDNEQF
TRBJ2-1,.,TRBV27,ASRTLAGGYNEQF
TRBJ1-2,.,TRBV2,ASSDPIPGGGYGYT
TRBJ1-5,.,TRBV19,ATMGQFNNQPQH
TRBJ2-1,once,TRBV5-1,ASSLYSGGEQF
TRBJ2-5,.,TRBV5-1,ASSSGQYQETQY
TRBJ2-7,.,TRBV7-8,ASSRGVSYEQY
TRBJ2-2,.,TRBV30,AWSYSTGELF
TRBJ2-7,once,TRBV20-1,SALDTYEQY
TRBJ2-5,.,TRBV5-1,ASSLVLGGETQY
TRBJ2-5,.,TRBV5-4,ASSLGGGAFQETQY
TRBJ2-1,.,TRBV7-2,ASSFTSGGYNEQF